These T cell receptor beta chains were read from a single sample in a study of blood T cell repertoires in COVID-19. The data were produced by immunoSEQ multiplex PCR, yet TCRdb's version contains in-frame clones alone and is incomplete. The sample has about 180,000 clones; just over 85% are singletons. Sequencing used PBMCs or T cells enriched from blood (not recorded which). The receptors were gathered from a woman between 18 and 30 years old who had recovered from COVID-19. Both conserved end residues are part of each CDR3. The D gene is left open where the match is weak. Not all rows give a size; the values are once, few, many and, for expanded clones, a class.

clone_size j_call cdr3_length d_call v_call cdr3_aa cdr3_nt
NA TRBJ1-1 14 NA TRBV14 CASSFSGGNTEAFF TGTGCCAGCAGCTTCTCGGGGGGGAACACTGAAGCTTTCTTT
NA TRBJ2-3 18 NA TRBV28 CASRGPVGKIQNTDTQYF TGTGCCAGCAGGGGCCCCGTTGGAAAAATCCAGAACACAGATACGCAGTATTTT
NA TRBJ2-3 15 NA TRBV27 CASSLLTTFPDTQYF TGTGCCAGCAGCCTGCTCACCACTTTCCCAGATACGCAGTATTTT
NA TRBJ2-2 16 TRBD1 TRBV4-3 CASSQPGTGGGGELFF TGCGCCAGCAGCCAACCCGGGACAGGGGGCGGGGGGGAGCTGTTTTTT
NA TRBJ1-1 14 TRBD1 TRBV7-9 CASSFGQGNTEAFF TGTGCCAGCAGCTTTGGACAGGGGAACACTGAAGCTTTCTTT
NA TRBJ1-6 15 TRBD1 TRBV27 CASRLNRQGNSPLHF TGTGCCAGCAGGCTGAATCGACAGGGTAACTCACCCCTCCACTTT
NA TRBJ2-7 15 TRBD1 TRBV5-1 CASSFTGQGAGEQYF TGCGCCAGCAGCTTCACGGGACAGGGGGCTGGAGAGCAGTACTTC
once TRBJ2-2 18 TRBD2 TRBV11-2 CASSPFLTSGGASGELFF TGTGCCAGCAGCCCCTTCCTAACTAGCGGGGGGGCTTCCGGGGAGCTGTTTTTT
NA TRBJ1-1 13 NA TRBV27 CASRLGGGTEAFF TGTGCCAGCAGGTTGGGAGGGGGCACTGAAGCTTTCTTT
NA TRBJ1-6 22 NA TRBV2 CASSEALQYSASSGSYNSPLHF TGTGCCAGCAGTGAAGCGCTTCAGTATTCCGCCTCCTCAGGCTCCTATAATTCACCCCTCCACTTT
once TRBJ1-3 14 NA TRBV28 CASSLPQGGNTIYF TGTGCCAGCAGTTTGCCGCAGGGAGGAAACACCATATATTTT
NA TRBJ1-5 18 TRBD1 TRBV4-1 CASSQGPGQGAGNQPQHF TGCGCCAGCAGCCAAGGACCTGGACAGGGCGCGGGCAATCAGCCCCAGCATTTT
NA TRBJ1-1 14 NA TRBV19 CASSIQRGNTEAFF TGTGCCAGTAGTATTCAGCGGGGGAACACTGAAGCTTTCTTT
NA TRBJ1-5 18 NA TRBV21-1 CASSKGQQEIYSNQPQHF TGTGCCAGCAGCAAAGGTCAACAGGAAATTTATAGCAATCAGCCCCAGCATTTT
few TRBJ1-2 14 TRBD1 TRBV5-4 CASSQDRGVYGYTF TGTGCCAGCAGCCAAGACAGGGGAGTATATGGCTACACCTTC
NA TRBJ2-7 16 TRBD1 TRBV4-1 CASSRTDRALSYEQYF TGCGCCAGCAGCCGGACTGACAGGGCATTATCCTACGAGCAGTACTTC
NA TRBJ1-6 17 NA TRBV5-4 CASSLVRGPPPNSPLHF TGTGCCAGCAGCTTGGTGCGGGGGCCACCGCCTAATTCACCCCTCCACTTT
NA TRBJ1-1 15 NA TRBV30 CAWSVLGGVNTEAFF TGTGCCTGGAGTGTACTTGGGGGCGTGAACACTGAAGCTTTCTTT
NA TRBJ2-5 14 NA TRBV11-1 CASSLTTLQETQYF TGTGCCAGCAGCCTAACTACCCTCCAAGAGACCCAGTACTTC
NA TRBJ1-3 14 NA TRBV16 CASSQSTAGNTIYF TGTGCCAGCAGCCAATCGACAGCTGGAAACACCATATATTTT
NA TRBJ2-7 12 NA TRBV28 CASSPDIYEQYF TGTGCCAGCAGTCCAGACATCTACGAGCAGTACTTC
NA TRBJ2-3 16 TRBD2 TRBV30 CAWSELGLAATDTQYF TGTGCCTGGAGTGAACTGGGACTAGCGGCGACAGATACGCAGTATTTT
NA TRBJ1-1 17 NA TRBV4-1 CASSQQYRDIMNTEAFF TGCGCCAGCAGCCAACAATACCGGGACATCATGAACACTGAAGCTTTCTTT
NA TRBJ2-3 15 TRBD2 TRBV7-2 CASSLASGGTDTQYF TGTGCCAGCAGCTTAGCTAGCGGGGGAACAGATACGCAGTATTTT
NA TRBJ1-5 14 NA TRBV19 CASSIDTADQPQHF TGTGCCAGTAGTATAGACACAGCAGATCAGCCCCAGCATTTT
NA TRBJ1-2 13 TRBD1 TRBV5-4 CASSPGTGKGYTF TGTGCCAGCAGCCCGGGGACAGGGAAGGGCTACACCTTC